A selection of T cell receptor beta chains follows, all from one sample in a study of regulatory T cells in long-lasting Graves disease. Via MiXCR, TCRdb re-called the multiplex PCR reads, giving one row per CDR3 protein. The repertoire holds some 490,000 distinct CDR3 sequences, about 12% seen once, with roughly 8.9% in the top ten. The same data also went into a second study, on T cells in Graves' hyperthyroidism and ophthalmopathy.

The specimen comprised peripheral blood mononuclear cells (PBMCs), sampled at new diagnosis, from a patient treated with antithyroid drugs. These receptors originate from a woman aged 25 to 39 with Graves disease. CDR3s include the opening cysteine and the closing phenylalanine or tryptophan. The D gene is left open where the match is weak. Not every row has a clone size; where given, it reads once, few, many or a size class.

many TRBD2 TRBJ2-7 TRBV19 TGTGCCAGTAGTATAGCCACACTAGCGGGCCACTCCTACGAGCAGTACTTC CASSIATLAGHSYEQYF
many - TRBJ1-4 TRBV5-5 TGTGCCAGCAGCCAGGAGGTTCGGGAAAAACTGTTTTTT CASSQEVREKLFF
many TRBD1 TRBJ2-5 TRBV11-2 TGTGCCAGCAGCTTAGGGACAGGAGGCGAGACCCAGTACTTC CASSLGTGGETQYF
many TRBD2 TRBJ2-5 TRBV2 TGTGCCAGCAGCCCCCGGGAACTAGCGGGAGGGACCCAGTACTTC CASSPRELAGGTQYF
many - TRBJ1-5 TRBV27 TGTGCCAGCAGCCTAGGGGACCCGGAGCCGAGCTATAGCAATCAGCCCCAGCATTTT CASSLGDPEPSYSNQPQHF
- - TRBJ1-2 TRBV6-2/TRBV6-3 TGTGCCAGCAGTGAACGGGGGGTCAACGCAAACTATGGCTACACCTTC CASSERGVNANYGYTF
many - TRBJ2-5 TRBV25-1 TGTGCCAGCAGTGTTGGGACTTTGGCCCCTCAAGAGACCCAGTACTTC CASSVGTLAPQETQYF
- - TRBJ1-1 TRBV2 TGTGGCAGCCAGGTCGACATGAACACTGAAGCTTTCTTT CGSQVDMNTEAFF
many TRBD2 TRBJ2-5 TRBV20-1 TGCAGTGCTAGAGTGGCTAGCGGGAAAGAGACCCAGTACTTC CSARVASGKETQYF
many - TRBJ1-1 TRBV2 TGTGCCAGCCTCCTACAGTTATCATCCACTGAAGCTTTCTTT CASLLQLSSTEAFF
- - TRBJ2-1 TRBV3-1 TGTGCCAGCAGCCTTCGAGGGAAAGCATACAATGAGCAGTTCTTC CASSLRGKAYNEQFF
few TRBD1 TRBJ1-2 TRBV6-1 TGTGCCAGCAGTCGTCCCGGGACAGGGTCTAAGGGCTACACCTTC CASSRPGTGSKGYTF
- TRBD2 TRBJ2-7 TRBV30 TGTGCCTGGGAGGAACCTAGCGGGGGGCGCTACGAGCAGTACTTC CAWEEPSGGRYEQYF
many - TRBJ2-7 TRBV12-3/TRBV12-4 TGTGCCAGCAGTCTAGGAGTCCGCTACGAGCAGTACTTC CASSLGVRYEQYF
- - TRBJ2-2 TRBV4-3 TGCGCCAGCAGCCAAGATCTGGGGGACTCCGCCGGGGAGCTGTTTTTT CASSQDLGDSAGELFF
- - TRBJ2-2 TRBV6-6 TGTGCCAGCAGTTACTCGGGGGTAGCCACCGGGGAGCTGTTTTTT CASSYSGVATGELFF
- TRBD2 TRBJ2-3 TRBV30 TGTGCCTGGAGTGGAGGGACTAGCATAACAGATACGCAGTATTTT CAWSGGTSITDTQYF
many - TRBJ1-6 TRBV7-8 TGTGCCAGCAGCGTCGACAGCTACCTTAGCTCCTATAATTCACCCCTCCACTTT CASSVDSYLSSYNSPLHF
- TRBD2 TRBJ2-7 TRBV20-1 TGCAGTGCTATGCCTGGACTAGCGGGCCCGATAGTTACTTACGAGCAGTACTTC CSAMPGLAGPIVTYEQYF
few - TRBJ1-4 TRBV29-1 TGCAGCGCTTGGGACCATGCCGTCGGAAAACTGTTTTTT CSAWDHAVGKLFF
many - TRBJ2-7 TRBV12-3/TRBV12-4 TGTGCCAGCAGTTTAGAACTAGCCAATTACGAGCAGTACTTC CASSLELANYEQYF
few - TRBJ2-5 TRBV30 TGTGCCTGGGGGCCCAGGCGGGAGACCCAGTACTTC CAWGPRRETQYF
- TRBD1 TRBJ2-2 TRBV11-2 TGTGCCAGCAGAGGACAGGGGAACACCGGGGAGCTGCTTTTT CASRGQGNTGELLF
many - TRBJ2-7 TRBV9 TGTGCCAGCAGAGGGCCGCGGATAAAACATGGGGAGCAGTACTTC CASRGPRIKHGEQYF
- - TRBJ2-2 TRBV13 TGTGCCAGCTCCGTGAGGCCGAACACCGGGGAGCTGTTTTTT CASSVRPNTGELFF
- - TRBJ2-5 TRBV5-1 TGCGCCAGCAGCTTGCAAGGAGGGGAACAAGAGACCCAGTACTTC CASSLQGGEQETQYF
few - TRBJ1-5 TRBV2 TGTGCCAGCAGCTCCCGAGCCGGTCAGCCCCAGCATTTT CASSSRAGQPQHF
many - TRBJ1-4 TRBV3-1 TGTGCCAGCAGCCCCTATGATGGGGGCGGCGAAAAACTGTTTTTT CASSPYDGGGEKLFF
many - TRBJ1-5 TRBV7-2 TGTGCCAGCGGAGGGGTCTGGAATCAGCCCCAGCATTTT CASGGVWNQPQHF
many TRBD1 TRBJ2-5 TRBV5-1 TGCGCCAGCAGCTTAACAGCGACAGGGGAGACCCAGTACTTC CASSLTATGETQYF
- - TRBJ1-1 TRBV12-3/TRBV12-4 TGTGCCAGCAGTTTTAGACCAAGACGGAACACTGAAGCTTTCTTT CASSFRPRRNTEAFF
few - TRBJ1-2 TRBV29-1 TGCAGCGTTGGACCTAGGACGCCCAGGGGCTGGGATGGCTACACCTTC CSVGPRTPRGWDGYTF
few - TRBJ2-7 TRBV6-1 TGTGCCAGCAGAATGGACAGCCGAAGGGGAGAGCAGTACTTC CASRMDSRRGEQYF
many - TRBJ1-3 TRBV11-2 TGTGCCAGCAGCAAACACGGAAACACCATATATTTT CASSKHGNTIYF
many - TRBJ2-7 TRBV3-1 TGTGCCAGCAGCCAAGAAGTCCGTAGGTCCTACGAGCAGTACTTC CASSQEVRRSYEQYF
many - TRBJ2-5 TRBV28 TGTGCCAGCAGTTTCGGCGGGGGACAGGCTGACAAGGGAGAGACCCAGTACTTC CASSFGGGQADKGETQYF
few - TRBJ1-5 TRBV10-3 TGTGCCAGCAGTTACTCGAATAAACTGGGTCAGCCCCAGCATTTT CASSYSNKLGQPQHF
- - TRBJ2-1 TRBV24-1 TGTGCCACCAGTGACCCCCGGTCGGGGCAATACAATGAGCAGTTCTTC CATSDPRSGQYNEQFF
many TRBD1 TRBJ1-1 TRBV27 TGTGCCAGCAGTAAGACAGGGCTGAACACTGAAGCTTTCTTT CASSKTGLNTEAFF
many TRBD1 TRBJ2-7 TRBV6-9 TGTGCCAGCAGTTTCCAGGGGACAGCGACCTACGAGCAGTACTTC CASSFQGTATYEQYF
- TRBD1 TRBJ1-1 TRBV6-5 TGTGCCAGCAGTTACAGGACAGGCTATGAAGCTTTCTTT CASSYRTGYEAFF
many TRBD2 TRBJ2-3 TRBV13 TGTGCCAGCAGCTTATATGGGACTAGCAGCACAGATACGCAGTATTTT CASSLYGTSSTDTQYF
many TRBD1 TRBJ2-7 TRBV10-1 TGCGCCAGCAGTGAACTACCGGGACAGGGGCCGAGGGAGCAGTACTTC CASSELPGQGPREQYF
- TRBD2 TRBJ2-1 TRBV28 TGTGCCAGCAAGTGGACTAGGGGCTACAATGAGCAGTTCTTC CASKWTRGYNEQFF
once TRBD2 TRBJ2-7 TRBV28 TGTGCCAGCAGTCTGACGACCCTTACCGGGACTAGCAGGTACGAGCAGTACTTC CASSLTTLTGTSRYEQYF
- - TRBJ2-7 TRBV5-4 TGTGCCAGCAGCCCGAGGGGGGGAGGAGTATCCTACGAGCAGTACTTC CASSPRGGGVSYEQYF
- TRBD2 TRBJ2-1 TRBV5-1 TGCGCCAGCAGCAAGCTTCCTAGCGGGGTAAACAATGAGCAGTTCTTC CASSKLPSGVNNEQFF
many TRBD1 TRBJ1-4 TRBV7-9 TGTGCCAGCAGCTTAGGGGACAGGGTTTATGAAAAACTGTTTTTT CASSLGDRVYEKLFF
- - TRBJ2-3 TRBV11-2 TGTACCAGCAGCAGAAGGATTTCTAGCCTACAAGCAGATACGCAGTATTTT CTSSRRISSLQADTQYF
many - TRBJ2-5 TRBV11-3 TGTGCCAGCAGCCCGCGGGACAGAGCTGCCCAGTACTTC CASSPRDRAAQYF
few TRBD1 TRBJ2-1 TRBV6-2/TRBV6-3 TGTGCCAGCAGTTACTCAACGCCGGGACAGGGGGGCAATGAGCAGTTCTTC CASSYSTPGQGGNEQFF